This entry lists 5 T cell receptor beta chains sequenced from one sample in a study of T cell therapy after organ transplantation (dated by TCRdb to the late 2010s). Receptor amplification or capture employed the immunoSEQ multiplex PCR assay. TCRdb limited this immuneACCESS table to in-frame rearrangements with V and J called. A share of clones is missing; checked studies link under half to unresolved V genes, and the rest is unexplained. Here the sample has approximately 1,000 clones; less than 75% occur a single time. The ten largest clones take up 39% of the sample. The time point tag for this specimen amounts to: before start of T cell therapy. Which antigens these TCRs recognize remains unknown. The sample here was CD8+ T cells from blood, taken before autologous CMV-specific T cell therapy. These receptors all come from a human patient who had received a solid organ transplant and had CMV disease.

This clone has a handful of counts. The V call is TRBV2, the J call TRBJ1-1; TRBD1 aligns across 7 bases. CDR1 and CDR2 from the germline V gene are SNHLY and FYNNEI. The V gene end was trimmed by 3 bases and the J gene end by 1 base; junction bases not matched to a gene: 2. The CDR3 has 14 amino acids. The CDR3 sequence: CASSDTGENTEAFF. Here the CDR3 DNA reads TGTGCCAGCAGTGATACAGGGGAGAACACTGAAGCTTTCTTT.

The chain is built from TRBV4-2 and TRBJ1-6, with D maybe TRBD1 (5 bases). The CDR3 has 15 residues. Germline CDR1 and CDR2: LGHNA and YNFKEQ. V lost 3 bases and J lost 13, with 19 bases in between. In nucleotides, the CDR3 is TGTGCCAGCAGCCAGGATATCGGCAGAGGGGCCCCCCTCCACTTT. This codes for CASSQDIGRGAPLHF.

This rearrangement joins TRBV28 to TRBJ1-6; no clear D. V dropped 4 bases and J dropped 13 bases, with 8 bases sitting between them. Germline V gene lookup returns CDR1 MDHEN and CDR2 SYDVKM. The CDR3 is 11 amino acids. CDR3 amino acids: CASSSVFPLHF. CDR3 coding DNA: TGTGCCAGCAGTTCCGTTTTCCCCCTCCACTTT.

This clone was detected only once. The rearrangement joins TRBV27 to TRBJ2-7, with 9 bases that match TRBD1. The CDR3 length is 15 residues. Germline CDR1 reads MNHEY; CDR2 reads SMNVEV (reference sequence). The J segment lost 3 bases and the V segment lost 4 bases, leaving 7 bases of the junction unmatched. The DNA for the CDR3 is TGTGCCAGCAGTTCCTCCGGGACAGGGCTCTACGAGCAGTACTTC. This codes for CASSSSGTGLYEQYF.

This clone was seen a single time. The CDR3 is CASSQLGTTANTGELFF. In nucleotides, the CDR3 is TGCGCCAGCAGTCAATTAGGTACGACAGCGAACACCGGGGAGCTGTTTTTT. The chain is built from TRBV23-1 and TRBJ2-2; D may be TRBD1 (5 bases). TRBV23-1 is designated an ORF whose function remains uncertain. V was clipped by 1 base and J by 0 bases, with 12 bases between them. CDR3 length: 17 residues.